This T cell receptor beta chain originates from a study of T cells of healthy individuals. TCRdb called the 5' RACE reads again in MiXCR, with one record for every CDR3 protein. Of roughly 87,000 distinct CDR3 sequences listed, roughly 18% are singletons. The V end was cut by 1 base, the J end by 4 bases, with 11 bases between. This CDR3 is built from 14 residues. In germline, CDR1 is SGHAT, CDR2 FQNNGV. The clonotype originates from a human donor in good health. This chain uses TRBV11-2 with TRBJ2-7, with D perhaps matching TRBD2 (6 bases). The CDR3 DNA sequence: TGTGCCAGCAGCTTAGCTCCGGACTATTACGAGCAGTACTTC. Its protein product is CASSLAPDYYEQYF.